Below are 21 T cell receptor beta chains sequenced from a single sample in a study of radiation and T cells in renal cell carcinoma. The time point denotes: blood 2 weeks post-SBRT. Treatment in this sample: 15 Gy SBRT to primary tumor, nephrectomy 4 weeks later. The data were produced by immunoSEQ multiplex PCR, yet TCRdb's version contains in-frame clones alone and is incomplete. The sample contains roughly 130,000 clones, 75% to 90% of which appear only once. The material was blood, obtained from a patient whose treatment included radiotherapy and nephrectomy. All receptors come from a woman aged 60-75 years with renal cell carcinoma.

This chain joins TRBV7-9 and TRBJ1-1; TRBD1 matches 7 bases. The J segment lost 3 bases and the V segment lost 5 bases, leaving 15 bases of the junction unmatched. Germline CDR1 and CDR2: SEHNR and FQNEAQ (reference sequence). The CDR3 contains 17 residues. CDR3 coding DNA: TGTGCCAGCAGCCCCGAAGGGGGCGCAACTTTTCACACTGAAGCTTTCTTT. Protein: CASSPEGGATFHTEAFF.

V usage is TRBV28 and J usage is TRBJ1-2; D might be TRBD1 (5 bases). The germline CDR1 and CDR2 sequences are MDHEN and SYDVKM. The CDR3 runs 16 residues. Trimming stripped 4 bases from V and 4 bases from J, with 19 bases between. The CDR3 coding sequence is TGTGCCAGCAGTTCGATTACTTCCCCGGGGGGCTATGGCTACACCTTC. This encodes CASSSITSPGGYGYTF.

This clone was detected only a few times. V usage is TRBV7-9 and J usage is TRBJ1-1; a weak D match, TRBD1 (6 bases). The CDR3 contains 11 residues. Germline V CDR1 and CDR2: SEHNR, FQNEAQ (reference sequence). Trimming removed 6 bases from V and 8 bases from J, with 10 bases in between. CDR3 loop: CASRRGAEAFF. The CDR3 region has the DNA TGTGCCAGCAGGCGGGGGGCAGAAGCTTTCTTT.

The V gene is TRBV7-2, the J gene TRBJ2-2, with D perhaps given as TRBD1 or TRBD2 (6 bases each). V shed 1 base and J shed 4 bases, with 10 bases lying between them. Germline V CDR1 and CDR2: SGHTA, FQGNSA. CDR3 length: 15 residues. CDR3 sequence reads: CASSLGGAITGELFF. The CDR3 DNA sequence: TGTGCCAGCAGCTTAGGGGGGGCGATCACCGGGGAGCTGTTTTTT.

The V call is TRBV5-1, the J call TRBJ2-7; D is ambiguous. In germline, CDR1 is SGHRS, CDR2 YFSETQ. Trimming shortened V by 0 bases and J by 0 bases, and 7 bases separated the two germline ends. This CDR3 has 14 residues. In DNA form, the CDR3 reads TGCGCCAGCAGCTTGGCCGGGCCCTCCTACGAGCAGTACTTC. It codes for CASSLAGPSYEQYF.

This clone was picked up many times. The V and J genes are TRBV27 and TRBJ2-5; no clear D. V was clipped by 6 bases and J by 4 bases, with 12 bases between them. Germline assignment: CDR1 MNHEY and CDR2 SMNVEV (reference sequence). The CDR3 covers 13 residues. CDR3 in DNA: TGTGCCAGCAGCCAAAGAGCAGGAGAGACCCAGTACTTC. It codes for CASSQRAGETQYF.

The chain has TRBV2 and TRBJ1-6; D is uncertain. V was cut by 4 bases and J by 12 bases, with 13 bases left in between. CDR1 is SNHLY and CDR2 is FYNNEI in the germline V gene. The CDR3 extends over 13 amino acids. CDR3 in amino acids: CASSVYGEGPLHF. CDR3 nucleotides: TGTGCCAGCAGTGTTTACGGTGAGGGACCCCTCCACTTT.

The gene calls are TRBV21-1 and TRBJ2-3; the D call TRBD2 from the table was never checked on the DNA. TRBV21-1 is reported as a pseudogene. This CDR3 spans 15 amino acids. Here the CDR3 DNA reads TGTGCCAGCAGCAGCAATAGCGGGAGGACAGATACGCAGTATTTT. It yields the protein CASSSNSGRTDTQYF.

As for this clone: Here the CDR3 omits its conserved ending phenylalanine or tryptophan, so a read error is the likely source. The rearrangement joins TRBV6-5 to TRBJ1-1; no definite D call. CDR1 is MNHEY, CDR2 SVGAGI, per germline. This CDR3 has 13 residues. V lost 7 bases and J lost 4, with 13 bases in between. CDR3 nucleotide sequence: TGTGCCAGCACAATATTCGGGAGCACTGAAGCTTTCCTT. It yields the protein CASTIFGSTEAFL.

V usage is TRBV19 and J usage is TRBJ2-1, with a possible D match to TRBD1 (5 bases). The length of the CDR3 is 16 residues. Germline loops: CDR1 LNHDA, CDR2 SQIVND (reference sequence). V lost 4 bases, J lost 4 bases, and 17 bases lay in between. CDR3 nucleotide sequence: TGTGCCAGTAGTAGGAGTCCTCGGACACCTTACAATGAGCAGTTCTTC. Translating gives CASSRSPRTPYNEQFF.

The rearrangement links TRBV7-6 to TRBJ1-4; TRBD1 agrees at 7 bases. Germline CDR1 SGHVS, CDR2 FNYEAQ. The CDR3 sequence is 15 residues long. Losses at the gene ends were 2 bases for V and 7 bases for J; bases not matched to a gene: 7. The CDR3 DNA sequence: TGTGCCAGCAGCTTAAGGGGGCAAGGAGGTGAAAAACTGTTTTTT. This gives the protein CASSLRGQGGEKLFF.

V and J are TRBV11-2 and TRBJ2-7; 8 bases are shared with TRBD1. Germline V gene sequence: CDR1 SGHAT, CDR2 FQNNGV. J was trimmed by 7 bases and V by 8 bases; bases with no gene match: 16. The CDR3 is 15 amino acids. The CDR3 coding sequence is TGTGCCAGCTGTCTTTCCGGGACAGGTTTGAGTGAGCAGTACTTC. As protein: CASCLSGTGLSEQYF.

This chain links TRBV19 with TRBJ2-7, with D perhaps being TRBD1 or TRBD2 (5 bases each). The CDR3 consists of 12 residues. From germline, CDR1 is LNHDA and CDR2 SQIVND (reference sequence). Trimming stripped 1 base from V and 6 bases from J, with 7 bases between. CDR3 DNA: TGTGCCAGTAGTATAGTCGGGGCCGAGCAGTACTTC. It encodes CASSIVGAEQYF.

Notes on this clone: A read error may account for a junction end that differs from germline. The chain uses TRBV5-8 and TRBJ1-2; unclear D gene. Per the germline V gene, CDR1 is SGHTS and CDR2 is YDEGEE. CDR3 size: 14 residues. The CDR3 DNA reads as TGTGCCTGCAGCCCACGGGCCGCGCACTATGGCTACACCTTC. Translating gives CACSPRAAHYGYTF.

The chain couples TRBV10-3 to TRBJ1-1; possibly TRBD1 for D (6 bases). This CDR3 comprises 14 residues. Germline CDR1 ENHRY, CDR2 SYGVKD. V was pared by 4 bases and J by 3 bases, with 12 bases between. This CDR3 reads CAISVGGHYTEAFF. CDR3 nucleotides: TGTGCCATCAGTGTAGGGGGGCACTACACTGAAGCTTTCTTT.

The V and J genes are TRBV19 and TRBJ1-3; perhaps TRBD1 as D (6 bases). The CDR3 length is 17 residues. Germline V gene data show CDR1 as LNHDA and CDR2 as SQIVND (reference sequence). Trimming took 4 bases from V and 0 from J, leaving 16 bases between them. The CDR3 here is CASSRRGTQYSGNTIYF. The CDR3 DNA reads as TGTGCCAGTAGTAGAAGGGGGACGCAGTACTCTGGAAACACCATATATTTT.

J is TRBJ1-4 and V is TRBV2, with 8 bases identical to TRBD1. CDR1 is SNHLY, CDR2 FYNNEI, per germline. V shed 6 bases, J shed 5 bases, and the junction held 8 bases outside the gene matches. This CDR3 region has 15 residues. The CDR3 nucleotides are TGTGCCAGCAGGGGGGACAGGCTAGGGAATGAAAAACTGTTTTTT. It translates to CASRGDRLGNEKLFF.

The gene calls are TRBV28 and TRBJ2-5, with D possibly matching TRBD1 (5 bases). The CDR3 runs 13 residues. CDR1 MDHEN and CDR2 SYDVKM come from the germline V gene. Trimming cost V 7 bases and J 1 base, with 10 bases left between them. CDR3 sequence: CASIDDSQETQYF. The CDR3 DNA sequence: TGTGCCAGCATAGACGACAGCCAAGAGACCCAGTACTTC. Together with reference TRBV28 and TRBJ2-5, the CDR3 gives the full variable domain: DVKVTQSSRYLVKRTGEKVFLECVQDMDHENMFWYRQDPGLGLRLIYFSYDVKMKEKGDIPEGYSVSREKKERFSLILESASTNQTSMYLCASIDDSQETQYFGPGTRLLVL.

This clone was counted a few times. The V and J genes are TRBV7-9 and TRBJ2-1; maybe TRBD2 (5 bases). V lost 6 bases, J lost 10 bases, and 13 bases lay in between. The CDR3 sequence is 12 residues long. Germline V gene data show CDR1 as SEHNR and CDR2 as FQNEAQ (reference sequence). CDR3 amino acids: CASRPQREEQFF. CDR3 bases: TGTGCCAGCAGACCACAGAGGGAAGAGCAGTTCTTC.

V is TRBV7-8 and J is TRBJ2-7; D unresolved. The CDR3 totals 13 residues. CDR1 is SGHVS and CDR2 is FQNEAQ in the germline V gene. The V end lost 1 base, the J end lost 3 bases, and 7 bases lay between the germline ends. The CDR3: CASSLEAIYEQYF. DNA for the CDR3: TGTGCCAGCAGCTTAGAGGCCATCTACGAGCAGTACTTC.

CDR3 amino acids: CASSITTGASSYEQYF. CDR3 DNA: TGTGCCAGTAGTATCACGACAGGGGCTTCCTCCTACGAGCAGTACTTC. This chain links TRBV19 with TRBJ2-7, with TRBD1 matching 8 bases. The trim removed 3 bases at V and 0 bases at J, leaving 7 bases unmatched. The CDR3 contains 16 residues. Germline lookup yields CDR1 LNHDA and CDR2 SQIVND (reference sequence).